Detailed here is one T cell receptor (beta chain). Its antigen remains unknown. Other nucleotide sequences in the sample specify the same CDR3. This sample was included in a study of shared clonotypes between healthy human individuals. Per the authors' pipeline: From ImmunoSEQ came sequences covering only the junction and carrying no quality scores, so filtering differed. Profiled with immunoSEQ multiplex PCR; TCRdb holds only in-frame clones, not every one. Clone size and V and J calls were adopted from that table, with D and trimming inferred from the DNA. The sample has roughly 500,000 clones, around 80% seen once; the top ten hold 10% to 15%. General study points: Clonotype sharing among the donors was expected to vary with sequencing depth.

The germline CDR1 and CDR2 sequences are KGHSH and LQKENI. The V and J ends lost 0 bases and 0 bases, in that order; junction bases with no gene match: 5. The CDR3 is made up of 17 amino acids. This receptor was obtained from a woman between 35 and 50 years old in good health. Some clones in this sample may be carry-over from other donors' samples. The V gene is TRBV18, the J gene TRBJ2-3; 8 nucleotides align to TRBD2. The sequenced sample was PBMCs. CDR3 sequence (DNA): TGTGCCAGCTCACCACCGGGGCTAGCGGGCAGCACAGATACGCAGTATTTT. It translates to CASSPPGLAGSTDTQYF.